The next 11 T cell receptor beta chains were all read from a single sample in a study of beta chain features in type 1 diabetes (dated by TCRdb to 2016 to 2018). The paper as a whole reports these results and caveats: In all four CD4+ subsets, TCRB CDR3 length was moderately but significantly shorter in type 1 diabetes patients.

Their specific antigens are unknown. Library preparation used the immunoSEQ multiplex PCR assay. The High Capacity cDNA Reverse Transcription Kit was used to reverse transcribe all of the isolated RNA, meaning that expressed TCRB transcripts were what got sequenced. The immuneACCESS repertoire file appears here via TCRdb, limited to in-frame rearrangements. These files lack a portion of the clones; in checked studies, under half of the deficit traces to unresolved V genes, and the cause of the others is not known. The sample contains 600,000 or so clones, roughly 12% of them found a single time. The ten largest clones capture approximately 0.11% of the sample. Sequenced material: naive CD4+ T cells from blood. The sample's cell subset or site, from its label and the paper: true naive CD4+ T cells. The receptors derive from a man aged 25 to 45 with type 1 diabetes.

The J gene is TRBJ2-7, the V gene TRBV6-5; possible D gene TRBD2, 6 bases. The CDR3 length is 13 residues. Trimming left V 0 bases short and J 7 bases short, with 10 bases between. Germline V gene sequence: CDR1 MNHEY, CDR2 SVGAGI. The CDR3 DNA reads as TGTGCCAGCAGTTACTCTTCCCGGGGGGAGCAGTACTTC. Its protein product is CASSYSSRGEQYF.

This chain links TRBV4-3 with TRBJ1-3, with 8 bases that match TRBD1. Germline V gene data show CDR1 as LGHNA and CDR2 as YSLEER. V dropped 0 bases and J dropped 2; count of bases not matched to a gene: 9. The CDR3 length is 18 residues. The CDR3 spells CASSQDPIPGGAGNTIYF. The CDR3 bases are TGCGCCAGCAGCCAAGATCCCATCCCAGGGGGCGCTGGAAACACCATATATTTT.

This clone showed up just a few times. The chain has TRBV5-6 and TRBJ2-5, with 9 bases aligning to TRBD1. The germline V gene has CDR1 SGHDT and CDR2 YYEEEE. This CDR3 is 14 amino acids long. V gave up 4 bases and J gave up 2 bases; unmatched junction bases: 3. This CDR3 is CASSAGQGQETQYF. Written as DNA, the CDR3 is TGTGCCAGCAGCGCGGGACAGGGTCAAGAGACCCAGTACTTC.

The sample holds a few counts of this clone. This chain joins TRBV7-2 and TRBJ1-4; perhaps TRBD1 as D (5 bases). V dropped 5 bases and J dropped 0 bases, with 10 bases sitting between them. The CDR3 covers 15 residues. Germline lookup yields CDR1 SGHTA and CDR2 FQGNSA. The CDR3 DNA reads TGTGCCAGCAGCGCCCAGACAGCAACTAATGAAAAACTGTTTTTT. Translating it yields CASSAQTATNEKLFF.

The rearrangement uses TRBV7-9 and TRBJ1-1, with D possibly matching TRBD1 (5 bases). Germline V gene sequence: CDR1 SEHNR, CDR2 FQNEAQ (reference sequence). There are 16 residues in the CDR3. Trimming stripped 5 bases from V and 2 bases from J, with 18 bases between. The CDR3 DNA reads as TGTGCCAGCAGCCGAAGACAGATCGGGGGTAACACTGAAGCTTTCTTT. It translates to CASSRRQIGGNTEAFF. The full variable domain, in which reference TRBV7-9 and TRBJ1-1 provide the parts outside the CDR3, is DTGVSQNPRHKITKRGQNVTFRCDPISEHNRLYWYRQTLGQGPEFLTYFQNEAQLEKSRLLSDRFSAERPKGSFSTLEIQRTEQGDSAMYLCASSRRQIGGNTEAFFGQGTRLTVV.

The V call is TRBV25-1, the J call TRBJ2-3; D is unresolved. Trimming cost V 3 bases and J 10 bases, with 8 bases left between them. CDR1 is MGHDK, CDR2 SYGVNS, per germline. CDR3 length: 11 amino acids. CDR3 bases: TGTGCCAGCAGTGAGGAGAAGGCGCAGTATTTT. It codes for CASSEEKAQYF.

The chain links TRBV30 to TRBJ2-7, with D uncertain. CDR1 is GTSNPN, CDR2 SVGIG, per germline (reference sequence). The CDR3 contains 12 residues. V lost 1 base to trimming and J lost 3 bases, with 7 bases between them. The CDR3 protein is CAWSAPSYEQYF. As DNA, the CDR3 is TGTGCCTGGAGTGCCCCGAGCTACGAGCAGTACTTC.

The chain couples TRBV11-2 to TRBJ1-6; no definite D call. Germline V gives CDR1 SGHAT, CDR2 FQNNGV. There are 13 residues in the CDR3. V was pared by 2 bases and J by 8 bases, with 7 bases between. CDR3 sequence (DNA): TGTGCCAGCAGCTTAATGCAGGATTCACCCCTCCACTTT. It codes for CASSLMQDSPLHF. Complete variable domain (other parts from reference TRBV11-2 and TRBJ1-6): EAGVAQSPRYKIIEKRQSVAFWCNPISGHATLYWYQQILGQGPKLLIQFQNNGVVDDSQLPKDRFSAERLKGVDSTLKIQPAKLEDSAVYLCASSLMQDSPLHFGNGTRLTVT.

The V call is TRBV18, the J call TRBJ1-2, with 10 bases lining up with TRBD1. Germline V gene lookup returns CDR1 KGHSH and CDR2 LQKENI. The CDR3 loop spans 18 amino acids. V was pared by 3 bases and J by 4 bases, with 14 bases of the junction left unmatched. CDR3 loop: CASSPFRDRGPRAYGYTF. CDR3 coding DNA: TGTGCCAGCTCACCCTTTCGGGACAGGGGACCTCGAGCCTATGGCTACACCTTC. Full variable domain (remainder filled in from reference TRBV18 and TRBJ1-2): NAGVMQNPRHLVRRRGQEARLRCSPMKGHSHVYWYRQLPEEGLKFMVYLQKENIIDESGMPKERFSAEFPKEGPSILRIQQVVRGDSAAYFCASSPFRDRGPRAYGYTFGSGTRLTVV.

This chain connects TRBV4-3 to TRBJ2-7; D gene unclear. The germline gives CDR1 LGHNA, CDR2 YSLEER. The germline V and J ends were trimmed by 2 bases and 0 bases, with 11 bases remaining between them. The CDR3 spans 15 residues. This CDR3 reads CASSQLRMASYEQYF. The CDR3 bases are TGCGCCAGCAGCCAACTACGAATGGCCTCCTACGAGCAGTACTTC.

This clone was detected a few times. The CDR3, as DNA: TGTGCCAGCAGCTCTACCGGGACAGGGAAAGGGGGCTACACCTTC. Amino acid sequence: CASSSTGTGKGGYTF. The V gene is TRBV7-9, the J gene TRBJ1-2; 9 nucleotides agree with TRBD1. Trimming took 4 bases from V and 8 from J; bases not matched to a gene: 11. Germline values: CDR1 SEHNR, CDR2 FQNEAQ (reference sequence). The CDR3 covers 15 residues. Using reference TRBV7-9 and TRBJ1-2 for the parts outside the CDR3, the full variable domain is DTGVSQNPRHKITKRGQNVTFRCDPISEHNRLYWYRQTLGQGPEFLTYFQNEAQLEKSRLLSDRFSAERPKGSFSTLEIQRTEQGDSAMYLCASSSTGTGKGGYTFGSGTRLTVV.